This T cell receptor (beta chain) was recorded in a study of memory CD4+ T cells and cytomegalovirus serostatus (dated by TCRdb to between 2017 and 2020). In terms of the full investigation: The cohort included approximately 35 healthy adults from Belgium, of whom 9 were CMV seropositive and 24 were CMV seronegative. The study sequenced CD4+ memory TCRbeta repertoires of a Belgian cohort with known cytomegalovirus serostatus to replicate a published TCR-based CMV serostatus classifier. The paper as a whole reports these results and caveats: Among the 150 to 200 previously reported CMV-associated TCRbeta sequences, roughly 68 showed up in the CD4+ memory repertoires, with each one found in between one and five individuals. Only CD4+CD45RO+ memory cells were sequenced, in contrast to the original study, which included naive and memory CD4+ and CD8+ populations. For CMV serostatus prediction, a median bootstrapped AUC of approximately 0.95 was reached with the original framework, and a median bootstrapped AUC of about 0.91 was reached with a US-trained random forest. A median bootstrapped AUC of about 0.95 with a 95% CI of 0.76-1.00 was achieved on the Belgian cohort by the original-framework classifier. The results were interpreted as suggesting that the CMV-associated TCR signature is mostly present in the CD4+ memory repertoire.

Single viable CD3+CD4+CD8-CD45RO+ cells were sorted as memory CD4+ T cells on a FACSAria II. CMV serostatus was determined with a Roche Elecsys assay detecting serum IgG against CMV pp150, pp28, p38 and p52. Once the samples were thawed, total CD4+ T cells were enriched through positive selection using CD4 magnetic microbeads. Samples originated from another study that specifically interrogated the CD4+ T cell memory repertoire. Peripheral blood mononuclear cells were isolated and cryopreserved following standard operating procedures; serum was stored at -80 °C. Staining used CD3-PerCP (BW264/56), CD4-APC (RPA-T4), CD45RO-PE (UCHT1) and CD8-Pacific Orange (3B5) antibodies, with Sytox blue excluding non-viable cells. Of note for this clone: Its antigen specificity is not known. Qualities for individual bases were not recorded, and no much larger clone is one base off.

Measured from the cysteine to the phenylalanine, the CDR3 is 16 residues long. Left in the record is the CDR3 DNA by itself, 48 bases read in frame from the first base. Trimming costs V 6 bases and J 5 bases, and their ends lie 22 bases apart. CDR1 and CDR2, per the germline V gene, are ENHRY and SYGVKD. Genomic DNA was extracted from sorted cells with the Quick-DNA Microprep Kit. Amplification of TCRbeta DNA was done with the immunoSEQ hsTCRbeta kit, following the protocol from the manufacturer. An Illumina MiSeq instrument was used to sequence the TCRbeta libraries. As for how the authors treated the data: Removing out-of-frame sequences left a few million distinct TCRbeta sequences, an average of about 67,000 per individual. Each individual was scored by the count of around 160 previously reported CMV-associated TCRbeta sequences and the total productive distinct TCRbeta count. A beta-binomial model was reimplemented in Python, and random forests from scikit-learn, run with default parameters, were trained on data from the US cohort. Classifier performance on the Belgian cohort was summarized as median AUC with percentile confidence intervals calculated over 10,000 bootstrap iterations. TCRdb limited this immuneACCESS table to in-frame rearrangements with V and J called. A share of clones is missing; checked studies link under half to unresolved V genes, and the rest is unexplained. Clone size and V and J calls were adopted from that table, with D and trimming inferred from the DNA. In all, the sample holds 30,000 to 40,000 clones, and 60% to 85% of those were seen once. The top ten clones comprise 0.7% to 0.8% of the sample.

The source of this sequence is an adult in good health and CMV-seronegative. Sequenced: memory CD4+ T cells from blood. The sequence links TRBV10-3 to TRBJ1-1; the D gene is perhaps TRBD1, from 6 matching bases. The base sequence is TGTGCCATCAGACCCGGTGTCAGGGGAGGTGATACTGAAGCTTTCTTT. It is translated as CAIRPGVRGGDTEAFF.